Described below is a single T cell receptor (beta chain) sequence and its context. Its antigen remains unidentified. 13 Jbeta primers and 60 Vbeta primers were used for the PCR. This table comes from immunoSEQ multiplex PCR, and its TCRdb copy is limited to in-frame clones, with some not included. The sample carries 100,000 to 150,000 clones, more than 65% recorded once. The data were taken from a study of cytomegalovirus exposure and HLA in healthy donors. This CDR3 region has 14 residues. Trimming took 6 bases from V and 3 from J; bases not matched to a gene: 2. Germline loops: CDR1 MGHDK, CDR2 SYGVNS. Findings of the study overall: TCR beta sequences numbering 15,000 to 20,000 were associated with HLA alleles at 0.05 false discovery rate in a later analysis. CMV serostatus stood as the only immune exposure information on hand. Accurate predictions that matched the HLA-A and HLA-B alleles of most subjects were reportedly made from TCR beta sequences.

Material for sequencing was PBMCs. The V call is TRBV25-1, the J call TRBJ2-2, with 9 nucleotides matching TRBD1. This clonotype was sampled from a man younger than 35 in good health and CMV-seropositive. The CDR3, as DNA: TGTGCCAGCAGACGGACAGGGGACACCGGGGAGCTGTTTTTT. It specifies CASRRTGDTGELFF.